One and the same sample provided the 21 T cell receptor beta chains below, sequenced in a study of blood T cell repertoires in COVID-19 (dated by TCRdb to the early 2020s). Libraries came from the immunoSEQ multiplex PCR assay. The clones in this table, taken by TCRdb from immuneACCESS, are in-frame only. Not every clone is retained; where verified, under half of the shortfall comes from an unresolved V gene, and the cause of the rest is unknown. The sample includes under 60,000 clones, with around 80% observed a single time. 10% of the sample belongs to the ten largest clones. Sequenced input: peripheral blood. All receptors come from a man under 40 with COVID-19, enrolled during active disease.

The chain employs TRBV14 and TRBJ2-1; 7 bases line up with TRBD1. Germline V CDR1 and CDR2: SGHDN, FVKESK. The CDR3 contains 13 residues. V lost 4 bases and J lost 14; bases outside the gene matches: 11. The CDR3: CASSLPGTEKKFF. DNA for the CDR3: TGTGCCAGCAGCCTCCCCGGGACAGAAAAAAAGTTCTTC.

The chain is built from TRBV19 and TRBJ1-5; 9 bases align to TRBD1. Trimming took 6 bases from V and 2 from J; bases not matched to a gene: 2. The CDR3 is 14 amino acids. Germline loops: CDR1 LNHDA, CDR2 SQIVND (reference sequence). The CDR3 spells CASRQGAGNQPQHF. CDR3 coding DNA: TGTGCCAGTAGACAGGGGGCCGGCAATCAGCCCCAGCATTTT.

This clone was counted a single time. V gene TRBV9 combines with J gene TRBJ2-2; a possible D gene is TRBD1 (5 bases). The germline V and J ends were trimmed by 3 bases and 4 bases, with 13 bases remaining between them. Germline V gene sequence: CDR1 SGDLS, CDR2 YYNGEE. There are 15 residues in the CDR3. CDR3 sequence reads: CASSGATGFTGELFF. CDR3 nucleotide sequence: TGTGCCAGCAGCGGAGCAACAGGATTCACCGGGGAGCTGTTTTTT. Full variable domain (remainder filled in from reference TRBV9 and TRBJ2-2): DSGVTQTPKHLITATGQRVTLRCSPRSGDLSVYWYQQSLDQGLQFLIQYYNGEERAKGNILERFSAQQFPDLHSELNLSSLELGDSALYFCASSGATGFTGELFFGEGSRLTVL.

The rearrangement joins TRBV7-3 to TRBJ2-2, with 10 bases identical to TRBD2. This CDR3 comprises 15 residues. Germline CDR1 and CDR2: SGHTA and FQGTGA. The trim removed 7 bases at V and 4 bases at J, leaving 6 bases unmatched. CDR3 nucleotides: TGTGCCAGCATCAAGCGGGAGGGCCGCACCGGGGAGCTGTTTTTT. Its protein is CASIKREGRTGELFF.

The chain uses TRBV6-6 and TRBJ2-1; TRBD2 might be the D (5 bases). The CDR3 spans 10 residues. The germline V and J ends were trimmed by 5 bases and 9 bases, with 5 bases remaining between them. CDR1 and CDR2 (germline): MNHNY, SVGAGI (reference sequence). The chain's CDR3 is CASSAGEQFF. CDR3 coding DNA: TGTGCCAGCAGTGCGGGTGAGCAGTTCTTC.

CDR3: CASSYSLERETNEQYF. In nucleotides, the CDR3 is TGTGCCAGCAGTTACTCCCTGGAGCGGGAGACCAACGAGCAGTACTTC. The rearrangement joins TRBV6-6 to TRBJ2-7; 8 nucleotides line up with TRBD2. Trimming removed 0 bases from V and 5 bases from J; junction bases left unmatched: 9. The CDR3 extends over 16 amino acids. Germline V lookup: CDR1 MNHNY, CDR2 SVGAGI (reference sequence).

J is TRBJ2-6 and V is TRBV7-2; D ambiguous. Trimming stripped 1 base from V and 2 bases from J, with 6 bases between. The germline V gene has CDR1 SGHTA and CDR2 FQGNSA. This CDR3 has 15 amino acids. CDR3 nucleotide sequence: TGTGCCAGCAGCTTAGACGGTGCTGGGGCCAACGTCCTGACTTTC. Translation gives CASSLDGAGANVLTF.

This clone qualifies as medium-sized. The chain employs TRBV27 and TRBJ2-7, with TRBD2 matching 9 bases. The J segment lost 4 bases and the V segment lost 4 bases, leaving 5 bases of the junction unmatched. There are 14 residues in the CDR3. Germline CDR1 and CDR2: MNHEY and SMNVEV (reference sequence). CDR3 coding DNA: TGTGCCAGCAGTTATTCTAGCGGGGAATACGAGCAGTACTTC. Residues: CASSYSSGEYEQYF.

This clone was counted only a few times. This sequence joins TRBV3-1 (or the pseudogene TRBV3-2) and TRBJ2-7; D perhaps matches TRBD2 (6 bases). V was cut by 0 bases and J by 2 bases, with 14 bases left in between. Per the germline V gene, CDR1 is LGHDT and CDR2 is YNNKEL (reference sequence). This CDR3 contains 16 residues. The CDR3 spells CASSQEVPRGAYEQYF. The CDR3 DNA is TGTGCCAGCAGCCAAGAGGTACCGCGGGGAGCCTACGAGCAGTACTTC.

This clone has only one observation. The CDR3 loop is CASARGSGNTIYF. CDR3 in DNA: TGTGCCAGCGCAAGGGGCTCTGGAAACACCATATATTTT. The rearrangement joins TRBV11-3 to TRBJ1-3; maybe TRBD1 (5 bases). The V end was cut by 8 bases, the J end by 0 bases, with 8 bases between. There are 13 residues in the CDR3. The germline CDR1 and CDR2 sequences are SGHNT and YENEEA. The complete variable domain, with remaining parts taken from reference TRBV11-3 and TRBJ1-3, reads EAGVVQSPRYKIIEKKQPVAFWCNPISGHNTLYWYLQNLGQGPELLIRYENEEAVDDSQLPKDRFSAERLKGVDSTLKIQPAELGDSAVYLCASARGSGNTIYFGEGSWLTVV.

The table lists this clone with a count of one. V and J are TRBV7-9 and TRBJ1-2; TRBD1 might be the D (6 bases). The CDR3 is 15 residues long. Germline CDR1 and CDR2: SEHNR and FQNEAQ (reference sequence). V dropped 10 bases and J dropped 0 bases, with 18 bases sitting between them. Written as DNA, the CDR3 is TGTGCCACCCGGAAGGGACGACAGGCTAACTATGGCTACACCTTC. Amino acid sequence: CATRKGRQANYGYTF.

The rearrangement uses TRBV2 and TRBJ2-7; 8 nucleotides match TRBD2. The CDR3 consists of 15 residues. From germline, CDR1 is SNHLY and CDR2 FYNNEI. V shed 9 bases and J 0 bases; nucleotides not matched to a gene: 10. CDR3 DNA sequence: TGTGCCAGAGGGGCGACTAGCGCTTCCTCCTACGAGCAGTACTTC. Residues: CARGATSASSYEQYF.

The V gene is TRBV5-5, the J gene TRBJ2-7; possible D gene TRBD2, 6 bases. CDR1 is SGHKS and CDR2 is YYEKEE in the germline V gene (reference sequence). This CDR3 region has 13 residues. V was trimmed by 6 bases and J by 4 bases, leaving 14 bases between them. The CDR3 DNA is TGTGCCAGCATCGGGCAGGGAGGATACGAGCAGTACTTC. It is translated as CASIGQGGYEQYF.

V usage is TRBV6-5 and J usage is TRBJ1-4; D gene ambiguous. Germline V gene lookup returns CDR1 MNHEY and CDR2 SVGAGI. The CDR3 has 14 amino acids. Trimming left V 2 bases short and J 3 bases short, with 7 bases between. CDR3 sequence reads: CASSYRTANEKLFF. The CDR3 nucleotides read TGTGCCAGCAGTTACCGAACAGCTAATGAAAAACTGTTTTTT.

This clone was detected only a few times. The chain has TRBV2 and TRBJ2-1; 10 bases are shared with TRBD1. The CDR3 covers 15 residues. Unmatched junction bases numbered 9, after V lost 4 bases and J lost 9 bases. The germline V gene encodes CDR1 SNHLY and CDR2 FYNNEI. The CDR3 sequence: CASSALGTGDTEQFF. The CDR3 region has the DNA TGTGCCAGCAGTGCCCTCGGGACAGGGGATACTGAGCAGTTCTTC.

The chain recombines TRBV29-1 with TRBJ2-7; 10 nucleotides match TRBD1. The CDR3 length is 13 residues. CDR1 is SQVTM, CDR2 ANQGSEA, per germline. Unmatched junction bases numbered 4, after V lost 3 bases and J lost 5 bases. The CDR3 DNA follows: TGCAGCGTTGACCCGACAGGGGGCAACGAGCAGTACTTC. Its translation: CSVDPTGGNEQYF.

The chain has TRBV6-5 and TRBJ1-1; TRBD1 matches 8 bases. Germline V gene data show CDR1 as MNHEY and CDR2 as SVGAGI. V lost 6 bases and J lost 5; bases outside the gene matches: 8. CDR3 length equals 14 residues. CDR3 sequence reads: CASRSGQGGTEAFF. CDR3 in DNA: TGTGCCAGCAGGTCCGGACAGGGAGGGACTGAAGCTTTCTTT.

The chain couples TRBV28 to TRBJ1-5; D is uncertain. Trimming pared 4 bases from V and 6 bases from J, leaving 13 bases between. Germline V gene data show CDR1 as MDHEN and CDR2 as SYDVKM. CDR3 length equals 14 residues. This CDR3 reads CASSSSRGGQPQHF. The CDR3 DNA reads TGTGCCAGCAGTTCCTCCCGGGGAGGTCAGCCCCAGCATTTT.

The chain employs TRBV6-6 and TRBJ2-7, with 10 bases lining up with TRBD2. CDR3 length: 14 residues. J gave up 6 bases and V 2 bases, and 4 bases lay outside the gene matches. CDR1 and CDR2 (germline): MNHNY, SVGAGI (reference sequence). As DNA, the CDR3 is TGTGCCAGCAGTTACCTCCAGCGGGAGGGCGAGCAGTACTTC. Protein sequence: CASSYLQREGEQYF.

V usage is TRBV27 and J usage is TRBJ2-7, with TRBD1 matching over 9 bases. Germline V gene lookup returns CDR1 MNHEY and CDR2 SMNVEV (reference sequence). Trimming at V came to 5 bases and at J to 0 bases, leaving 2 bases not matched to a gene. The CDR3 covers 14 residues. CDR3 bases: TGTGCCAGCAGTAAACAGGGGGCCTCCTACGAGCAGTACTTC. Encoded protein: CASSKQGASYEQYF.

J is TRBJ1-2 and V is TRBV12-3 or TRBV12-4; 9 bases are a match to TRBD1. CDR3 length: 13 amino acids. V was clipped by 6 bases and J by 8 bases; unmatched bases: 7. CDR3 nucleotides: TGTGCCAGCAGCGAACAGGGGGCCTGGGGCTACACCTTC. Protein product: CASSEQGAWGYTF.